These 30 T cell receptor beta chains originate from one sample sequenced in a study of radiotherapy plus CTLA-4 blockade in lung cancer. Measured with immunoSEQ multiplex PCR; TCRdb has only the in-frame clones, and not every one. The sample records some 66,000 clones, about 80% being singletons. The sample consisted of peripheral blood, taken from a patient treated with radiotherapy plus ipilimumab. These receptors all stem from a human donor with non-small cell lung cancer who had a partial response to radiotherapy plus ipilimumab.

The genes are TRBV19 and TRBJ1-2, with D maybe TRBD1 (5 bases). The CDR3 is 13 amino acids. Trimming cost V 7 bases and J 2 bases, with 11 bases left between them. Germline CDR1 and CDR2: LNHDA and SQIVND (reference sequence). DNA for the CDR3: TGTGCCAGTACAGGGTCGACAAACTATGGCTACACCTTC. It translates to CASTGSTNYGYTF. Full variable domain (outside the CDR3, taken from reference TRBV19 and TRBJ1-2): DGGITQSPKYLFRKEGQNVTLSCEQNLNHDAMYWYRQDPGQGLRLIYYSQIVNDFQKGDIAEGYSVSREKKESFPLTVTSAQKNPTAFYLCASTGSTNYGYTFGSGTRLTVV.

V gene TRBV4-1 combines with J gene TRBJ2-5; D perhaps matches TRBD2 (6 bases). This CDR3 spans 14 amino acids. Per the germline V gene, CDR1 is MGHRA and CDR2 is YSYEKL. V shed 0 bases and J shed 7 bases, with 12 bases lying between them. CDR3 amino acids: CASSQDGVGRTQYF. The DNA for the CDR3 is TGCGCCAGCAGCCAAGATGGGGTCGGGAGGACCCAGTACTTC.

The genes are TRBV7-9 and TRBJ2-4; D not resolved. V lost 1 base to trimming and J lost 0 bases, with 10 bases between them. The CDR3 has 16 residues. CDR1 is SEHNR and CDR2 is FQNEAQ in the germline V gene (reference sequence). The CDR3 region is CASSLDGSGAKNIQYF. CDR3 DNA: TGTGCCAGCAGCTTAGACGGATCAGGAGCCAAAAACATTCAGTACTTC.

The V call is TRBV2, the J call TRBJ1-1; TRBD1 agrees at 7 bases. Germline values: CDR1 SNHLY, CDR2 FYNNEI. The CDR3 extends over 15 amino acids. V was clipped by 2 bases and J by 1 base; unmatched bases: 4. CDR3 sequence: CASSENRGGNTEAFF. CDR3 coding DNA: TGTGCCAGCAGTGAAAACAGGGGAGGGAACACTGAAGCTTTCTTT.

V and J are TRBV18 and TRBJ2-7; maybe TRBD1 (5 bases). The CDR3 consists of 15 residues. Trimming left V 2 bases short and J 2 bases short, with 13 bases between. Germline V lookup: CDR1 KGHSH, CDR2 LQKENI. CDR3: CASSPTGPGPYEQYF. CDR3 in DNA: TGTGCCAGCTCACCAACAGGTCCAGGGCCCTACGAGCAGTACTTC.

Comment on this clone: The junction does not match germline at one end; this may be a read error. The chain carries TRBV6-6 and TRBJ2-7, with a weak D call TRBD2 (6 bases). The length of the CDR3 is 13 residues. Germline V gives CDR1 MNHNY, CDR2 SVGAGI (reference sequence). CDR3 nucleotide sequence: TGTGCCCGCAGTTGGGCCGGGGGACACGAGCAGTACTTC. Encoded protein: CARSWAGGHEQYF.

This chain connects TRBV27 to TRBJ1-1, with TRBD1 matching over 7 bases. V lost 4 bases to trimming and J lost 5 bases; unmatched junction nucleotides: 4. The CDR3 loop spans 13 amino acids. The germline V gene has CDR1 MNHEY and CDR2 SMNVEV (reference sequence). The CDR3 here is CASSYTGVTEAFF. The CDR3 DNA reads TGTGCCAGCAGTTATACAGGGGTGACTGAAGCTTTCTTT.

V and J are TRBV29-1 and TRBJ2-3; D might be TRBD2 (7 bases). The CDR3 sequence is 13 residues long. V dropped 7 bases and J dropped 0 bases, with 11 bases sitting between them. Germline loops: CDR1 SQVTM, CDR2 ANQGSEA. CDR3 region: CSGGGASTDTQYF. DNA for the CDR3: TGCAGCGGGGGGGGCGCTAGCACAGATACGCAGTATTTT.

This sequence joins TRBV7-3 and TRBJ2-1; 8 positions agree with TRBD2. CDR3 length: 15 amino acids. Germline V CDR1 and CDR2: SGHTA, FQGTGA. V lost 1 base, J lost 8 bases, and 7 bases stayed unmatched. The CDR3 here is CASSLSGRRVDEQFF. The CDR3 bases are TGTGCCAGCAGCTTAAGCGGGAGGCGGGTGGATGAGCAGTTCTTC.

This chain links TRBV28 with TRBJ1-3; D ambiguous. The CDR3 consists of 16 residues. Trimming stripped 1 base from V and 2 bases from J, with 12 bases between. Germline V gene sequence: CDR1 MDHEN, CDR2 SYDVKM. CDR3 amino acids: CASSLFGSAPGNTIYF. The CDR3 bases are TGTGCCAGCAGTTTATTCGGCAGCGCCCCTGGAAACACCATATATTTT. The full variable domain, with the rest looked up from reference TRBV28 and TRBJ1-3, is DVKVTQSSRYLVKRTGEKVFLECVQDMDHENMFWYRQDPGLGLRLIYFSYDVKMKEKGDIPEGYSVSREKKERFSLILESASTNQTSMYLCASSLFGSAPGNTIYFGEGSWLTVV.

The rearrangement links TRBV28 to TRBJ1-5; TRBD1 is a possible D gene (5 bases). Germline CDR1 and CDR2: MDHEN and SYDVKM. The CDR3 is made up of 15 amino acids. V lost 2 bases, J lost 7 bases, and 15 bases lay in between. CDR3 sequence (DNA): TGTGCCAGCAGTTTAAGGAGGGGCTTTGACCAGCCCCAGCATTTT. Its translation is CASSLRRGFDQPQHF.

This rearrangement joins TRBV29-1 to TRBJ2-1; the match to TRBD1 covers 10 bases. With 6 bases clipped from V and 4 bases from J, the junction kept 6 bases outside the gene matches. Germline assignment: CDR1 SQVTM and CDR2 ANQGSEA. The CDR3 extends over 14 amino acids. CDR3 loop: CSVDGQGGYNEQFF. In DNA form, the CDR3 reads TGCAGCGTGGACGGACAGGGGGGATACAATGAGCAGTTCTTC.

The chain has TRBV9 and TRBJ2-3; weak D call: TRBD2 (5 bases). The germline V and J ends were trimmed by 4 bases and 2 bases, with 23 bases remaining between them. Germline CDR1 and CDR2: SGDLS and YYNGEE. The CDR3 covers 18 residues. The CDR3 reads CASSPAPIGSGNTDTQYF. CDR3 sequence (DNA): TGTGCCAGCAGCCCAGCCCCCATAGGTTCCGGGAACACAGATACGCAGTATTTT.

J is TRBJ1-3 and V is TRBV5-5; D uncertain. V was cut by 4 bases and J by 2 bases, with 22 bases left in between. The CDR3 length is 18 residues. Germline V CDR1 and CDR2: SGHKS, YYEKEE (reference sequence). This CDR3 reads CASSPQSRAFDTGNTIYF. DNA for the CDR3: TGTGCCAGCAGCCCCCAGTCCCGTGCCTTTGATACTGGAAACACCATATATTTT.

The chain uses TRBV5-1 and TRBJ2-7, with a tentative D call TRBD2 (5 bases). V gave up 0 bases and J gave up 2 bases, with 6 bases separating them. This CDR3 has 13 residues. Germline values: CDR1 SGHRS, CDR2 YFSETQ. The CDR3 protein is CASSLDGAYEQYF. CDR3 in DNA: TGCGCCAGCAGCTTGGACGGGGCCTACGAGCAGTACTTC.

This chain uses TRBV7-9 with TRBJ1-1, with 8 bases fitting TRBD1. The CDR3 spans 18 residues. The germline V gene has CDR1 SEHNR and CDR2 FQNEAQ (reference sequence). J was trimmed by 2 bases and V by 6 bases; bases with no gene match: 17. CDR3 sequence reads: CASSPGSGGDGKNTEAFF. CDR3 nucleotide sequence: TGTGCCAGCAGTCCAGGGTCAGGGGGCGATGGAAAAAACACTGAAGCTTTCTTT.

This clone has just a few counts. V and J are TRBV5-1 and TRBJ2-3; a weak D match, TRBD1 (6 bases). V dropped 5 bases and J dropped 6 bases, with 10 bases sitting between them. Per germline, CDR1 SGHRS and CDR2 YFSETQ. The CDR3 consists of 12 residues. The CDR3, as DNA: TGCGCCAGCAGTCAAGACAGGGATACGCAGTATTTT. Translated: CASSQDRDTQYF.

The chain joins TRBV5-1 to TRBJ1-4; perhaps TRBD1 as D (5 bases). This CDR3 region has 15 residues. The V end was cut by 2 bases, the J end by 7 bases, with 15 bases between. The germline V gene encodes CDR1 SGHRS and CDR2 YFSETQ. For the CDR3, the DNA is TGCGCCAGCAGCTTTCAGGGATCTCCGGGTGAAAAACTGTTTTTT. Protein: CASSFQGSPGEKLFF.

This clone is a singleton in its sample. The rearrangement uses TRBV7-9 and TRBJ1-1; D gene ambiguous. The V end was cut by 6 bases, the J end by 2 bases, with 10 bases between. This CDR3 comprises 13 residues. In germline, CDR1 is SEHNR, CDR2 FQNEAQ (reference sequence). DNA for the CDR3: TGTGCCAGCAGGAGACAAATTAACACTGAAGCTTTCTTT. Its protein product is CASRRQINTEAFF.

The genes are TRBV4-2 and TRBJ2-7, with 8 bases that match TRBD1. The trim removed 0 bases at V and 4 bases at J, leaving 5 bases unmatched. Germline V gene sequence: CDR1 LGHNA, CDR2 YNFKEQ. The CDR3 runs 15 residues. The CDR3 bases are TGTGCCAGCAGCCAAGAGCAGGGGGCGAGATACGAGCAGTACTTC. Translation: CASSQEQGARYEQYF.

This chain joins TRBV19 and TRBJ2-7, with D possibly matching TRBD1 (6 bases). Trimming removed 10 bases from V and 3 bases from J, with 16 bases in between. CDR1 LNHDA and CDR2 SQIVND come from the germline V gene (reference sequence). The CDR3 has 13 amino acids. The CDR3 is CATSGAALYEQYF. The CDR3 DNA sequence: TGTGCCACTTCAGGGGCCGCCCTCTACGAGCAGTACTTC. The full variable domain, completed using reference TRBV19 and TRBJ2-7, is DGGITQSPKYLFRKEGQNVTLSCEQNLNHDAMYWYRQDPGQGLRLIYYSQIVNDFQKGDIAEGYSVSREKKESFPLTVTSAQKNPTAFYLCATSGAALYEQYFGPGTRLTVT.

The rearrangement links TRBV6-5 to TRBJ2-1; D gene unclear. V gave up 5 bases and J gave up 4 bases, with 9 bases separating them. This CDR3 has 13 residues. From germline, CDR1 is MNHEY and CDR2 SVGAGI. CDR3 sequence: CASSTDKYNEQFF. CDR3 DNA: TGTGCCAGCAGTACCGACAAATACAATGAGCAGTTCTTC.

CDR3 amino acids: CASSPGGTRGDTQYF. CDR3 nucleotides: TGCGCCAGCAGCCCCGGGGGGACTAGGGGAGATACGCAGTATTTT. The chain combines TRBV5-1 with TRBJ2-3; the match to TRBD2 covers 8 bases. This CDR3 spans 15 amino acids. V lost 4 bases to trimming and J lost 5 bases; unmatched junction nucleotides: 9. The germline gives CDR1 SGHRS, CDR2 YFSETQ.

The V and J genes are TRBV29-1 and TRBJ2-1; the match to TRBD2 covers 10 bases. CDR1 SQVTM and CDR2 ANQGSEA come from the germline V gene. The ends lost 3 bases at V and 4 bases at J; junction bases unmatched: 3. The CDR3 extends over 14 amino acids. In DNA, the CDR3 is TGCAGCGTTGAGAAGCGGGAGGGATACAATGAGCAGTTCTTC. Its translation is CSVEKREGYNEQFF.

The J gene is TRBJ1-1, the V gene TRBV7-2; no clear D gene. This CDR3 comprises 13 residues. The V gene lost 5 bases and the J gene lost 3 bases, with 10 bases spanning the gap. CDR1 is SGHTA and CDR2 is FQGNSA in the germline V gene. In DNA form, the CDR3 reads TGTGCCAGCAGCGCTACCCGGGACACTGAAGCTTTCTTT. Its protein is CASSATRDTEAFF.

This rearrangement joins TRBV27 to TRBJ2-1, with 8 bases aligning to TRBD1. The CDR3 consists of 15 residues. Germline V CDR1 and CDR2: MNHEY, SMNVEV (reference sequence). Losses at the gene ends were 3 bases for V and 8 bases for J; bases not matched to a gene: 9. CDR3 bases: TGTGCCAGCAGTTTCGACAGGGGAAATCGAGATGAGCAGTTCTTC. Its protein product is CASSFDRGNRDEQFF.

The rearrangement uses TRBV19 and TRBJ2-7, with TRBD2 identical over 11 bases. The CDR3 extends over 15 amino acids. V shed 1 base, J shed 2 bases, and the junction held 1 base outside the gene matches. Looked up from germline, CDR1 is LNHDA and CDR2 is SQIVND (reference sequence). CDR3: CASSIGLAGTYEQYF. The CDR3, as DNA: TGTGCCAGTAGTATAGGACTAGCGGGAACCTACGAGCAGTACTTC.

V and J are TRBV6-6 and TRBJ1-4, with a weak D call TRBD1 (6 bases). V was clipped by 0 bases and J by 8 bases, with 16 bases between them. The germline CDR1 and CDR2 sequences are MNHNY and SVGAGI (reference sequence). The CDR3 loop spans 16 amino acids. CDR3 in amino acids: CASSYSPPGENEKLFF. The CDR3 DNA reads TGTGCCAGCAGTTACTCCCCCCCAGGGGAGAACGAAAAACTGTTTTTT.

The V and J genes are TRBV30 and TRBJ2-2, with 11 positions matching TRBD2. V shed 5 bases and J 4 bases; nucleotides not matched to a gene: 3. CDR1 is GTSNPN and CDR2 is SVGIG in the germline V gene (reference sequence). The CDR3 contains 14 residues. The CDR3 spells CAWGGTSGTGELFF. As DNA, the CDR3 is TGTGCCTGGGGCGGGACTAGCGGCACCGGGGAGCTGTTTTTT.

The CDR3 coding sequence is TGCGCCAGCAGTTGGACGGGAAAGAGCACAGATACGCAGTATTTT. Encoded protein: CASSWTGKSTDTQYF. The rearrangement joins TRBV5-1 to TRBJ2-3; perhaps TRBD2 as D (5 bases). Trimming stripped 5 bases from V and 0 bases from J, with 13 bases between. This CDR3 has 15 amino acids. Germline CDR1 and CDR2: SGHRS and YFSETQ.